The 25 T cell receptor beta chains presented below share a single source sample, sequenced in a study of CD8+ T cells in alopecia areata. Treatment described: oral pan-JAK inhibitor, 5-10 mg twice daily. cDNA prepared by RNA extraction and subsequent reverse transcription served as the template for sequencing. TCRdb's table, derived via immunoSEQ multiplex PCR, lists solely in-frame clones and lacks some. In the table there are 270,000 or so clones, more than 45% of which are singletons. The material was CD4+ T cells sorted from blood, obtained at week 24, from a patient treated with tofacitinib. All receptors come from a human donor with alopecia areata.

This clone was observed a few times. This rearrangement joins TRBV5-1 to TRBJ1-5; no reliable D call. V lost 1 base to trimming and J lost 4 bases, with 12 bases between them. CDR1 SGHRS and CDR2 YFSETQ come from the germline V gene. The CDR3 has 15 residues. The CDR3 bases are TGCGCCAGCAGCTTGCTAAGCGGAGGGAATCAGCCCCAGCATTTT. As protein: CASSLLSGGNQPQHF.

CDR3 residues: CASSAPGVGYTF. CDR3 bases: TGTGCCAGCAGCGCCCCAGGGGTTGGCTACACCTTC. The chain joins TRBV7-9 to TRBJ1-2; maybe TRBD1 (6 bases). The CDR3 consists of 12 residues. Germline assignment: CDR1 SEHNR and CDR2 FQNEAQ (reference sequence). The V end lost 5 bases, the J end lost 7 bases, and 11 bases lay between the germline ends.

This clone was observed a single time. The CDR3 sequence: CASSYALQGANSPLHF. Here the CDR3 DNA reads TGTGCCAGCAGTTACGCACTCCAGGGGGCCAATTCACCCCTCCACTTT. The chain recombines TRBV6-5 with TRBJ1-6; TRBD1 agrees at 8 bases. The germline V gene has CDR1 MNHEY and CDR2 SVGAGI. The CDR3 is made up of 16 amino acids. J gave up 7 bases and V 2 bases, and 7 bases lay outside the gene matches.

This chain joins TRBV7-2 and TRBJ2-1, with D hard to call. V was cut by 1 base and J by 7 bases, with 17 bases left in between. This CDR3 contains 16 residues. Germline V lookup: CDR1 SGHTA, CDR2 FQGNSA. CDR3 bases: TGTGCCAGCAGCTTAGTCCTCCGCAGCTCTTGGAATGAGCAGTTCTTC. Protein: CASSLVLRSSWNEQFF.

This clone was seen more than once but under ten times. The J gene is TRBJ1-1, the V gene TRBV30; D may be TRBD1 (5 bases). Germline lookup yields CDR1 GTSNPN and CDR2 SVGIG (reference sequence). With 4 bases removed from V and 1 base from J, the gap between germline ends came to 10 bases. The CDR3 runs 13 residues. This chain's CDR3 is CAWKNRGNTEAFF. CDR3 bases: TGTGCCTGGAAAAATAGGGGGAACACTGAAGCTTTCTTT. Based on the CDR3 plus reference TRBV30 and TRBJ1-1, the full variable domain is SQTIHQWPATLVQPVGSPLSLECTVEGTSNPNLYWYRQAAGRGLQLLFYSVGIGQISSEVPQNLSASRPQDRQFILSSKKLLLSDSGFYLCAWKNRGNTEAFFGQGTRLTVV.

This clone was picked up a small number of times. The CDR3: CSVARGRSNTEAFF. The CDR3 nucleotides read TGCAGCGTTGCCCGGGGCCGATCGAACACTGAAGCTTTCTTT. The chain couples TRBV29-1 to TRBJ1-1; perhaps TRBD1 as D (5 bases). CDR3 size: 14 residues. The V end lost 4 bases, the J end lost 1 base, and 13 bases lay between the germline ends. The V gene's germline CDR1 is SQVTM and CDR2 ANQGSEA.

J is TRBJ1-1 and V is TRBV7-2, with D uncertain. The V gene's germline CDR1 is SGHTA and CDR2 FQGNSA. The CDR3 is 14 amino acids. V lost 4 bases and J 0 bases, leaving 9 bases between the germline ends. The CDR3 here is CASSSGPLNTEAFF. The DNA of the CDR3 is TGTGCCAGCAGCTCCGGACCGTTGAACACTGAAGCTTTCTTT.

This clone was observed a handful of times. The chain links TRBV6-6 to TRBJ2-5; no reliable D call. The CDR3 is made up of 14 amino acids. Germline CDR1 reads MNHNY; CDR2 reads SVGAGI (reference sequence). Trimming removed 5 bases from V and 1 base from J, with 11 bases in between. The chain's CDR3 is CASSRDQAQETQYF. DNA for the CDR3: TGTGCCAGCAGTCGCGACCAAGCCCAAGAGACCCAGTACTTC.

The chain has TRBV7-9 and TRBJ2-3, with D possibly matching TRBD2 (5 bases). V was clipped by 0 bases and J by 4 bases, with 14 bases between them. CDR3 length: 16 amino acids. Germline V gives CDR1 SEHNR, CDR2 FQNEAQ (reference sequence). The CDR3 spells CASSLAVGLAADTQYF. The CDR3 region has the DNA TGTGCCAGCAGCTTAGCGGTCGGGCTAGCCGCAGATACGCAGTATTTT.

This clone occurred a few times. CDR3 loop: CAWSVSAGGVGRSPLHF. CDR3 nucleotide sequence: TGTGCCTGGAGTGTTAGCGCCGGGGGAGTTGGACGGTCACCCCTCCACTTT. This chain links TRBV30 with TRBJ1-6, with D possibly being TRBD1 (5 bases). The CDR3 sequence is 17 residues long. With 0 bases removed from V and 10 bases from J, the gap between germline ends came to 22 bases. From germline, CDR1 is GTSNPN and CDR2 SVGIG (reference sequence). The full variable domain, completed using reference TRBV30 and TRBJ1-6, is SQTIHQWPATLVQPVGSPLSLECTVEGTSNPNLYWYRQAAGRGLQLLFYSVGIGQISSEVPQNLSASRPQDRQFILSSKKLLLSDSGFYLCAWSVSAGGVGRSPLHFGNGTRLTVT.

This CDR3 is CAIRTGGEDEQYF. DNA of the CDR3: TGTGCCATCAGAACAGGAGGAGAGGACGAGCAGTACTTC. The chain joins TRBV10-3 to TRBJ2-7; D is possibly TRBD1 or TRBD2 (5 bases each). The V end lost 6 bases, the J end lost 5 bases, and 14 bases lay between the germline ends. CDR1 and CDR2 (germline): ENHRY, SYGVKD. The CDR3 runs to 13 residues.

CDR3 coding DNA: TGCAGCGTTGAACCCCGGACAGGGGGCATGAACACTGAAGCTTTCTTT. Protein: CSVEPRTGGMNTEAFF. The V call is TRBV29-1, the J call TRBJ1-1, with TRBD1 identical over 11 bases. The CDR3 consists of 16 residues. The V gene's germline CDR1 is SQVTM and CDR2 ANQGSEA. Unmatched junction bases numbered 5, after V lost 2 bases and J lost 0 bases.

The CDR3 coding sequence is TGTGCCTGGGGACAGTCCCCCCACGAGCAGTACTTC. It is translated as CAWGQSPHEQYF. The gene calls are TRBV30 and TRBJ2-7; a weak D match, TRBD1 (6 bases). The length of the CDR3 is 12 residues. CDR1 is GTSNPN and CDR2 is SVGIG in the germline V gene (reference sequence). The V end was cut by 5 bases, the J end by 5 bases, with 13 bases between.

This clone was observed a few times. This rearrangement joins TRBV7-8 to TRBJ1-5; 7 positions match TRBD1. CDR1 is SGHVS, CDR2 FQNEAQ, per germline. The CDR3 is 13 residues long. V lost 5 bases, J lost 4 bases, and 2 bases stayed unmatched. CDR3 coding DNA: TGTGCCAGCAGCGGCAGGGGGAATCAGCCCCAGCATTTT. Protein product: CASSGRGNQPQHF.

The CDR3 region is CASSSQGRSTDTQYF. The CDR3 DNA sequence: TGCGCCAGCAGCTCCCAGGGGAGGAGCACAGATACGCAGTATTTT. This chain joins TRBV5-1 and TRBJ2-3, with D perhaps matching TRBD1 or TRBD2 (6 bases each). This CDR3 has 15 residues. In germline, CDR1 is SGHRS, CDR2 YFSETQ. Trimming took off 3 bases at V and 0 bases at J, with 11 bases between the two ends.

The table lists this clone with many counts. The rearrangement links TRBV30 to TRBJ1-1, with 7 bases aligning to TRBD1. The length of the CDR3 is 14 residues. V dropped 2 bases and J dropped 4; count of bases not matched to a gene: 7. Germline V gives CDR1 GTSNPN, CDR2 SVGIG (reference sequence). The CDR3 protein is CAWSSQDRVTEAFF. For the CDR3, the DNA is TGTGCCTGGAGTTCCCAAGACAGGGTCACTGAAGCTTTCTTT.

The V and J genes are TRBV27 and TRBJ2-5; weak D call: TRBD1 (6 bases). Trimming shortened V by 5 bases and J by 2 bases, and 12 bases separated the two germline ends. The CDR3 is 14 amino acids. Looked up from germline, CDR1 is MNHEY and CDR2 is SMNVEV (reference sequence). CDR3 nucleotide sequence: TGTGCCAGCAGTCCTCGGACAGCACAAGAGACCCAGTACTTC. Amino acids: CASSPRTAQETQYF.

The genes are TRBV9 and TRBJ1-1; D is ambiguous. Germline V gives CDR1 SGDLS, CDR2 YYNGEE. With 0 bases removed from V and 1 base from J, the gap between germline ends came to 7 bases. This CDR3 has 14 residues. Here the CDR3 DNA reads TGTGCCAGCAGCGTAGTATCAGGGAACACTGAAGCTTTCTTT. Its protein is CASSVVSGNTEAFF.

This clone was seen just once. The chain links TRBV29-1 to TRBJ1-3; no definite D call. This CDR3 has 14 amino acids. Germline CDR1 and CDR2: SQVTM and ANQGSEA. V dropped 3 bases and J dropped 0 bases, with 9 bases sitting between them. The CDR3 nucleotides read TGCAGCGTTGATCCGGCAACCTCTGGAAACACCATATATTTT. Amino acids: CSVDPATSGNTIYF.

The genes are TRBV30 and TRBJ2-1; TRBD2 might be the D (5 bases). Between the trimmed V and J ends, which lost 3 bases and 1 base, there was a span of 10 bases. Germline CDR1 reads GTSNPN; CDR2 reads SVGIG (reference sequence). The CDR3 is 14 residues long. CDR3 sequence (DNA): TGTGCCTGGAGAGAGTGGGAGTCCTACAATGAGCAGTTCTTC. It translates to CAWREWESYNEQFF.

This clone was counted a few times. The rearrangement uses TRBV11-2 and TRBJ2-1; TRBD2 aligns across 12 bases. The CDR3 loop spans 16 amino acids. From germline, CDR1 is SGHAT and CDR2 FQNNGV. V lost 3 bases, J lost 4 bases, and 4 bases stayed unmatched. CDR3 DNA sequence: TGTGCCAGCAGCTTCCGACTAGCGGGGGTTTACAATGAGCAGTTCTTC. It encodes CASSFRLAGVYNEQFF.

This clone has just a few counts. The CDR3 loop is CSVGTRGYGYTF. The CDR3 DNA sequence: TGCAGCGTCGGGACGAGGGGCTATGGCTACACCTTC. This rearrangement joins TRBV29-1 to TRBJ1-2; a weak D match, TRBD1 (5 bases). The length of the CDR3 is 12 residues. The V gene's germline CDR1 is SQVTM and CDR2 ANQGSEA. Trimming removed 6 bases at V and 4 bases at J, with 12 bases between.

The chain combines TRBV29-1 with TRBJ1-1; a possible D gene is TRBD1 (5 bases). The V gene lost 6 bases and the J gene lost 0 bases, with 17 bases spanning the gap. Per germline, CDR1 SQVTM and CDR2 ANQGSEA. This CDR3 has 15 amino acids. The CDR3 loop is CSVLPQGGMNTEAFF. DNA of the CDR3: TGCAGCGTCCTTCCCCAGGGAGGCATGAACACTGAAGCTTTCTTT.

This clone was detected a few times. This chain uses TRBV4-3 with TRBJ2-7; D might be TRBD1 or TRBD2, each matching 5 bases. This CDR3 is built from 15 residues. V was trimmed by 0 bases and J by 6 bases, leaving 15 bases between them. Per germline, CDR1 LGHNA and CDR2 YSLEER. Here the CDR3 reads CASSQDYGAASEQYF. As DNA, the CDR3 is TGCGCCAGCAGCCAAGATTACGGGGCCGCCTCCGAGCAGTACTTC.

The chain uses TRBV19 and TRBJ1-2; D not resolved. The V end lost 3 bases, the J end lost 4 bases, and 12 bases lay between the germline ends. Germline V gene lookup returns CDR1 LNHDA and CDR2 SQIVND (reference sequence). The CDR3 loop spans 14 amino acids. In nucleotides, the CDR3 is TGTGCCAGTAGTATTGCCGGACTGACCTATGGCTACACCTTC. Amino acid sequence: CASSIAGLTYGYTF.